This T cell receptor beta chain comes out of a study of response to subunit inactivated influenza vaccine. Each CDR3 protein gets one entry after TCRdb re-called the RT-PCR reads with MiXCR. The sample holds roughly 790,000 distinct CDR3 sequences, about 20% seen once. There are a few counts of this clonotype. The antigen is undetermined. Notes on the study in general: The authors offered the suggestion that each seasonal influenza vaccination recruits few new T cells.

The CDR3 covers 16 residues. CDR1 MDHEN and CDR2 SYDVKM come from the germline V gene. J was trimmed by 2 bases and V by 6 bases; bases with no gene match: 9. The sample here was PBMCs from blood, taken roughly 5 days after vaccination. This chain joins TRBV28 and TRBJ2-3; the match to TRBD1 covers 9 bases. The receptor was isolated from a man over 45 who received an inactivated influenza vaccine. CDR3 nucleotide sequence: TGTGCCAGCAGGGACAGGGGTCCCACAATCACAGATACGCAGTATTTT. It translates to CASRDRGPTITDTQYF.